Listed below are T cell receptor beta chains from one sample, sequenced in a study of T cell changes during pregnancy in multiple sclerosis. Here immunoSEQ multiplex PCR was the method, and the copy in TCRdb shows in-frame clones only, minus some. The sample has approximately 90,000 clones; about 89% are singletons. Sequenced here: peripheral blood, sampled in the first trimester of pregnancy. These receptors originate from a female donor with multiple sclerosis, enrolled in a pregnancy study. Both conserved end residues are part of each CDR3.

TRBV30	15	TRBJ2-7	CAWSNRDRGTYEQYF
TRBV7-9	14	TRBJ2-2	CASSKPQDTGELFF
TRBV2	13	TRBJ2-7	CASRPGVDYEQYF
TRBV30	13	TRBJ2-5	CAWSGLDQETQYF
TRBV7-2	14	TRBJ2-7	CASSLSTSGVKQYF
TRBV30	15	TRBJ1-6	CAWSETGQGNSPLHF
TRBV5-7	12	TRBJ1-5	CASSLINQPQHF
TRBV20-1	11	TRBJ1-1	CSHTWNTEAFF
TRBV6-1	14	TRBJ1-4	CASRGDTTNEKLFF
TRBV7-9	15	TRBJ1-2	CASSLTGGTDFGYTF
TRBV28	12	TRBJ2-7	CASSQGSYEQYF
TRBV19	14	TRBJ1-3	CASSIRNSGNTIYF
TRBV27	17	TRBJ2-1	CASTMRGVAGGPNEQFF